This T cell receptor (beta chain) is drawn from a study of OX40 agonist ivuxolimab in advanced cancers. Of note for this clone: What it binds is not known.

Some clones are missing from TCRdb's copy, which holds only in-frame ones; the method was immunoSEQ multiplex PCR. Of about 22,000 clones listed, roughly 88% are singletons. Study-wide results and limits: CD8+ T cells averaged more expanded clones than CD4+.

This clonotype was sampled from an adult with an advanced solid tumor such as melanoma, head and neck, liver or kidney cancer. The sequencing here drew on CD4+ or CD8+ T cells sorted from blood, taken in a trial of the OX40 agonist ivuxolimab.

Written as DNA, the CDR3 is TGCAGCGTCTACTCCGGGACAAACACCGGGGAGCTGTTTTTT. It codes for CSVYSGTNTGELFF. The rearrangement links TRBV29-1 to TRBJ2-2; D perhaps matches TRBD1 (6 bases). Germline V gene sequence: CDR1 SQVTM, CDR2 ANQGSEA. V was trimmed by 6 bases and J by 2 bases, leaving 13 bases between them. The CDR3 runs to 14 residues.